Described below is a single TCR beta chain sequence and its context. Its antigen is not known. These data are taken from a study of long-term antiretroviral therapy in people with HIV. Findings of the study overall: HIV repertoires showed narrower CDR3 length ranges than controls.

Researchers ran immunoSEQ v3.0 at survey level. Libraries were prepared by immunoSEQ multiplex PCR; TCRdb keeps only in-frame clonotypes and omits some of them. The sample has around 26,000 clones; approximately 80% are singletons. The V end lost 1 base, the J end lost 6 bases, and 13 bases lay between the germline ends. This CDR3 is 15 amino acids long. CDR1 is SGHAT, CDR2 FQNNGV, per germline. The clonotype originates from a woman aged 30 to 39 with HIV. This specimen consisted of unsorted PBMCs, obtained 1.1 years before starting antiretroviral therapy. J is TRBJ2-1 and V is TRBV11-2; no clear D gene. The CDR3 nucleotides are TGTGCCAGCAGCTTAGGTACCGTACAGATCAATGAGCAGTTCTTC. Its protein is CASSLGTVQINEQFF. The whole variable domain, remainder taken from reference TRBV11-2 and TRBJ2-1, is EAGVAQSPRYKIIEKRQSVAFWCNPISGHATLYWYQQILGQGPKLLIQFQNNGVVDDSQLPKDRFSAERLKGVDSTLKIQPAKLEDSAVYLCASSLGTVQINEQFFGPGTRLTVL.